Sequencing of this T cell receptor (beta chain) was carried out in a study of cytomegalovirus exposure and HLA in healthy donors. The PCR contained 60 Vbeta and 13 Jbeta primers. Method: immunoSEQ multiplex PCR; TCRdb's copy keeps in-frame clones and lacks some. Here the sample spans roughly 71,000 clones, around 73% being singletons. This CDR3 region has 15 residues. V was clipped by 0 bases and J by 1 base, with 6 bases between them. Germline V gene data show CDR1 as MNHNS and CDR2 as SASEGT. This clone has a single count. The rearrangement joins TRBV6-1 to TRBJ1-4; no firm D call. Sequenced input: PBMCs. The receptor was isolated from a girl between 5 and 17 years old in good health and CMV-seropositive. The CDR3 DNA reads TGTGCCAGCAGTGAAGCATGGAGAACTAATGAAAAACTGTTTTTT. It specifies CASSEAWRTNEKLFF.